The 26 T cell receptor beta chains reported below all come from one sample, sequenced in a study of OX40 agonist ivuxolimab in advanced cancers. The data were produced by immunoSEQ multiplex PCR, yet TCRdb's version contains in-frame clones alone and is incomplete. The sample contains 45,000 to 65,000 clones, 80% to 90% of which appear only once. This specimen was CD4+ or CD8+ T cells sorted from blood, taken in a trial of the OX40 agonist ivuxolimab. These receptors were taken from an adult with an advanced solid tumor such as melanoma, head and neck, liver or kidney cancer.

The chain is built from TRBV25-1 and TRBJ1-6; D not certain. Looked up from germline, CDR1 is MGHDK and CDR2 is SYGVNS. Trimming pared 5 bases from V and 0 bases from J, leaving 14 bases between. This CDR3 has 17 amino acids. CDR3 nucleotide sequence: TGTGCCAGCAGTCTCACATCCCCTAGCTCCTATAATTCACCCCTCCACTTT. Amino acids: CASSLTSPSSYNSPLHF.

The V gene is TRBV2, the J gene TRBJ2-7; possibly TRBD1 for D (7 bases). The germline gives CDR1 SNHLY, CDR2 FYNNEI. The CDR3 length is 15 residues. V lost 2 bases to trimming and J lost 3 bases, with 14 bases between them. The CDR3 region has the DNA TGTGCCAGCAGTGAATTGGCGCAGGGGGGCTACGAGCAGTACTTC. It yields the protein CASSELAQGGYEQYF. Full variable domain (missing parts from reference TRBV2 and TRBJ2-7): EPEVTQTPSHQVTQMGQEVILRCVPISNHLYFYWYRQILGQKVEFLVSFYNNEISEKSEIFDDQFSVERPDGSNFTLKIRSTKLEDSAMYFCASSELAQGGYEQYFGPGTRLTVT.

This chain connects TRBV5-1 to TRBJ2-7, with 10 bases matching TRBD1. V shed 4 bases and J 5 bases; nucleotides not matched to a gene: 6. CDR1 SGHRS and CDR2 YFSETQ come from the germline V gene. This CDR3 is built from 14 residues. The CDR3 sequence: CASSVGQGRDEQYF. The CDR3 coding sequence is TGCGCCAGCAGCGTGGGACAGGGGAGGGACGAGCAGTACTTC.

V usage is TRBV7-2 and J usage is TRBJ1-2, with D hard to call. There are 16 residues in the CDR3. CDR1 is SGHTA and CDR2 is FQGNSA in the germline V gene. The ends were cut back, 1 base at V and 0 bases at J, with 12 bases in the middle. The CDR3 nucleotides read TGTGCCAGCAGCTTAGACGGCGGGTTTACTAACTATGGCTACACCTTC. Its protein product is CASSLDGGFTNYGYTF.

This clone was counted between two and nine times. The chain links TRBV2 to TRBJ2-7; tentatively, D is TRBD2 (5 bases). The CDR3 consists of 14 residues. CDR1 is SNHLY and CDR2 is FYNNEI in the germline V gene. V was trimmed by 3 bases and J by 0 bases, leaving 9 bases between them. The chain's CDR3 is CASSESSSSYEQYF. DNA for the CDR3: TGTGCCAGCAGTGAGTCTAGCAGCTCCTACGAGCAGTACTTC.

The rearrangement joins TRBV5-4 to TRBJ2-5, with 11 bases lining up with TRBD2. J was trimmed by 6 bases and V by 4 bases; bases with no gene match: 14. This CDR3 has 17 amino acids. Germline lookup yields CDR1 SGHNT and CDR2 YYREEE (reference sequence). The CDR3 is CASSLQIGLAGQKTQYF. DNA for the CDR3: TGTGCCAGCAGCCTCCAGATCGGACTAGCGGGCCAGAAGACCCAGTACTTC.

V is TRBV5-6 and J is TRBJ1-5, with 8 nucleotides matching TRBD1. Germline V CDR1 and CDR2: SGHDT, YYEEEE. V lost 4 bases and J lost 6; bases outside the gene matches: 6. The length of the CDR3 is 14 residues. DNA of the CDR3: TGTGCCAGCAGCCTAGGGACAGGAGTTCAGCCCCAGCATTTT. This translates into CASSLGTGVQPQHF. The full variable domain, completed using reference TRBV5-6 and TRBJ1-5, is DAGVTQSPTHLIKTRGQQVTLRCSPKSGHDTVSWYQQALGQGPQFIFQYYEEEERQRGNFPDRFSGHQFPNYSSELNVNALLLGDSALYLCASSLGTGVQPQHFGDGTRLSIL.

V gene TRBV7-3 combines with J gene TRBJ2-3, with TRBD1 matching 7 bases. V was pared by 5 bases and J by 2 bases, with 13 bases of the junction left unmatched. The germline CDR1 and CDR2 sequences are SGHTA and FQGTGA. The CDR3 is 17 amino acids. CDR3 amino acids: CASSPTRTGTYTDTQYF. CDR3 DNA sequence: TGTGCCAGCAGCCCCACCAGGACAGGAACCTACACAGATACGCAGTATTTT.

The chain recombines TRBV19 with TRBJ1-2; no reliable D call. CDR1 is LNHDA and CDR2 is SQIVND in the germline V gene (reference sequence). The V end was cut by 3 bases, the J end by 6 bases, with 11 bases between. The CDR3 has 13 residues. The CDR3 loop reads CASSIERVDGYTF. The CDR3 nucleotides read TGTGCCAGTAGTATCGAGAGGGTGGATGGCTACACCTTC. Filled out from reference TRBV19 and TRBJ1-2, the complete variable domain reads DGGITQSPKYLFRKEGQNVTLSCEQNLNHDAMYWYRQDPGQGLRLIYYSQIVNDFQKGDIAEGYSVSREKKESFPLTVTSAQKNPTAFYLCASSIERVDGYTFGSGTRLTVV.

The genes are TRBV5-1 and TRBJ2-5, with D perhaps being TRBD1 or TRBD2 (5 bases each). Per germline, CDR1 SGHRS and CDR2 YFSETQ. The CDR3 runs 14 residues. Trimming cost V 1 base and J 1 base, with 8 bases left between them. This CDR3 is CASSLRDAQETQYF. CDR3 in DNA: TGCGCCAGCAGCTTGCGGGACGCCCAAGAGACCCAGTACTTC.

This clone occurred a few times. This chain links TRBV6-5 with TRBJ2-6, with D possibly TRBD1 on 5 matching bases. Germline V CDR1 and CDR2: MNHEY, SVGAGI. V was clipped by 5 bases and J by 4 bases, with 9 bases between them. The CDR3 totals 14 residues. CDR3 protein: CASSGWTGANVLTF. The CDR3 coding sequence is TGTGCCAGCAGTGGATGGACAGGGGCCAACGTCCTGACTTTC.

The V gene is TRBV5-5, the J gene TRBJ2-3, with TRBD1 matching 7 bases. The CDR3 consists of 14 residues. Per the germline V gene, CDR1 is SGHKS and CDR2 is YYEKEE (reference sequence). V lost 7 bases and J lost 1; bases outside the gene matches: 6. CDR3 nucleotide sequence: TGTGCCAGCCTGAGACAGGGACGCACAGATACGCAGTATTTT. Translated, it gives CASLRQGRTDTQYF. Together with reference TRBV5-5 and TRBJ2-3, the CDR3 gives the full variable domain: DAGVTQSPTHLIKTRGQQVTLRCSPISGHKSVSWYQQVLGQGPQFIFQYYEKEERGRGNFPDRFSARQFPNYSSELNVNALLLGDSALYLCASLRQGRTDTQYFGPGTRLTVL.

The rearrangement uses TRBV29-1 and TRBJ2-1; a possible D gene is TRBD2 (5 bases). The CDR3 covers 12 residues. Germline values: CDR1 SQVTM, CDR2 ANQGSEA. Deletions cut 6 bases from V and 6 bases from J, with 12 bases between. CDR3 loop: CSVAGLGNEQFF. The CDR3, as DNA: TGCAGCGTCGCTGGACTGGGCAATGAGCAGTTCTTC.

Written as DNA, the CDR3 is TGTGCCAGCAGCTCTAGACTAGCGGGGGGGGCCAGCAATGAGCAGTTCTTC. Translated, it gives CASSSRLAGGASNEQFF. J is TRBJ2-1 and V is TRBV11-3; 14 positions match TRBD2. Losses at the gene ends were 4 bases for V and 6 bases for J; bases not matched to a gene: 8. This CDR3 is built from 17 residues. Germline V gene data show CDR1 as SGHNT and CDR2 as YENEEA.

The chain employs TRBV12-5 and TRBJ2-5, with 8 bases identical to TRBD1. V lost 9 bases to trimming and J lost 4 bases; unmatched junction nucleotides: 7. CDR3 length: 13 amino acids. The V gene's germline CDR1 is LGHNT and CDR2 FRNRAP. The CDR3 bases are TGTGCTAGCGACAGGGGAGTATTAGAGACCCAGTACTTC. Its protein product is CASDRGVLETQYF.

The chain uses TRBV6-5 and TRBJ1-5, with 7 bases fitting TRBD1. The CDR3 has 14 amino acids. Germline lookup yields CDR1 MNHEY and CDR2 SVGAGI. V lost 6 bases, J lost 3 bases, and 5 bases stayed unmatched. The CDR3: CASRLTGDNQPQHF. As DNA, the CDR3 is TGTGCCAGCAGACTCACAGGGGACAATCAGCCCCAGCATTTT.

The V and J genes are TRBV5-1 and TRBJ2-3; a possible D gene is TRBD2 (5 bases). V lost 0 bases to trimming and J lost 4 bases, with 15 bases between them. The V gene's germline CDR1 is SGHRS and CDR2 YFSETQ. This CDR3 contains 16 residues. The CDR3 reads CASSLGRVIESDTQYF. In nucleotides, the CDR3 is TGCGCCAGCAGCTTGGGGCGGGTCATCGAGTCAGATACGCAGTATTTT.

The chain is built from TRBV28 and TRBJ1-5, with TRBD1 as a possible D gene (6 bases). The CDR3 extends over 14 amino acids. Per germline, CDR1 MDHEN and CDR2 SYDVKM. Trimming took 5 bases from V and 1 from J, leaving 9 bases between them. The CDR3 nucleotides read TGTGCCAGCAGTCCGGGGGGCAGCAATCAGCCCCAGCATTTT. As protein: CASSPGGSNQPQHF.

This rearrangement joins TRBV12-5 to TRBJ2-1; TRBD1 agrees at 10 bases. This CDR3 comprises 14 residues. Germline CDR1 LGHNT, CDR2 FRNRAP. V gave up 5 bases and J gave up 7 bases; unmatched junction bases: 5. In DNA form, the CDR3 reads TGTGCTAGTGGTAGCGGGACAGGGGTTAATGAGCAGTTCTTC. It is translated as CASGSGTGVNEQFF.

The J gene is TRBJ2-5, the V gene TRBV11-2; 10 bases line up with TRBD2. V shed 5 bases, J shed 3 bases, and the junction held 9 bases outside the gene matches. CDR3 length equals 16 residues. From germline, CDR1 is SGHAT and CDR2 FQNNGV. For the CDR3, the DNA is TGTGCCAGCAGCCGCCCATTAGCGGGGGGTGAAGAGACCCAGTACTTC. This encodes CASSRPLAGGEETQYF.

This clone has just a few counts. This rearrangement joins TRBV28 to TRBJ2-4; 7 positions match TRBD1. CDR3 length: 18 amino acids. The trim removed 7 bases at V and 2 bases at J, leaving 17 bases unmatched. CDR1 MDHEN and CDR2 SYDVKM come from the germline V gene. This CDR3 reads CASTRMRGGIQSKNIQYF. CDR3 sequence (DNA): TGTGCCAGCACCCGCATGAGAGGGGGCATACAGTCCAAAAACATTCAGTACTTC.

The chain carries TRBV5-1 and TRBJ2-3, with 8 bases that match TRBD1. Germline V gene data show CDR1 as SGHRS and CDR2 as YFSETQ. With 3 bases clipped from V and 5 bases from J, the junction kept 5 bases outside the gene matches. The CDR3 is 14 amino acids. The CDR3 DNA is TGCGCCAGCAGCTGGACAGGGTATGGAGATACGCAGTATTTT. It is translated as CASSWTGYGDTQYF.

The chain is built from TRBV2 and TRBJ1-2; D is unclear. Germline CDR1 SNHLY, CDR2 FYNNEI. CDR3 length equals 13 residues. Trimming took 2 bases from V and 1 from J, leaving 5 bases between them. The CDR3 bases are TGTGCCAGCAGTGAACAGCGTAACTATGGCTACACCTTC. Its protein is CASSEQRNYGYTF. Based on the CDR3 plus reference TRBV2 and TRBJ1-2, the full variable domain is EPEVTQTPSHQVTQMGQEVILRCVPISNHLYFYWYRQILGQKVEFLVSFYNNEISEKSEIFDDQFSVERPDGSNFTLKIRSTKLEDSAMYFCASSEQRNYGYTFGSGTRLTVV.

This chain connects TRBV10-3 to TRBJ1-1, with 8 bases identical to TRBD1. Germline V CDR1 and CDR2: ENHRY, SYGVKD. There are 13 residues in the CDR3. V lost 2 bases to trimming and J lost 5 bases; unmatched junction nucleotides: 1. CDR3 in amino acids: CAISEGQGTEAFF. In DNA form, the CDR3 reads TGTGCCATCAGTGAGGGACAGGGAACTGAAGCTTTCTTT.

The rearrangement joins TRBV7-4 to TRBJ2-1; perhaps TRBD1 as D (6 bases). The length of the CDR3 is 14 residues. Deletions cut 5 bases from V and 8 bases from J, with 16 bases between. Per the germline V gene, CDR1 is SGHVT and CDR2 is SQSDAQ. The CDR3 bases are TGTGCCAGCAGCCCCGACAGGAGAGAGGATGAGCAGTTCTTC. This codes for CASSPDRREDEQFF.

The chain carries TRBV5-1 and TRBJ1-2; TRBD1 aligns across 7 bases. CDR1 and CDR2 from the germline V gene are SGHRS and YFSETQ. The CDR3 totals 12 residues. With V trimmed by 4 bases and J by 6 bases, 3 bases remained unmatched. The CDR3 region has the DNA TGCGCCAGCAGCGCGACAGGGAATGGCTACACCTTC. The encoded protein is CASSATGNGYTF.